Shown below are 20 T cell receptor beta chains from a single sample sequenced in a study of blood T cell repertoires in COVID-19. The protocol was immunoSEQ multiplex PCR, while the TCRdb copy is restricted to in-frame clones and leaves out a portion. In the table there are more than 90,000 clones, 85% of which are singletons. Input material: peripheral blood. Receptor source: an elderly man with acute or convalescent COVID-19.

This clone was detected a few times. The chain's CDR3 is CASSYLRTSEGTGELFF. CDR3 nucleotides: TGTGCCAGCAGTTACCTTCGGACTAGCGAGGGCACCGGGGAGCTGTTTTTT. V and J are TRBV6-7 and TRBJ2-2; 9 bases are shared with TRBD2. TRBV6-7 is an ORF for which the function is uncertain. This CDR3 comprises 17 residues. V shed 2 bases, J shed 4 bases, and the junction held 8 bases outside the gene matches.

V and J are TRBV6-5 and TRBJ1-2; TRBD1 is a possible D gene (5 bases). The CDR3 consists of 15 residues. V was shortened by 2 bases and J by 6 bases, with 16 bases between the two germline ends. Germline V gene sequence: CDR1 MNHEY, CDR2 SVGAGI. CDR3 loop: CASSYQGGALDGYTF. The CDR3 DNA follows: TGTGCCAGCAGTTACCAGGGAGGGGCTTTGGATGGCTACACCTTC.

The chain employs TRBV29-1 and TRBJ2-3; 8 bases agree with TRBD2. Trimming at V came to 1 base and at J to 4 bases, leaving 1 base not matched to a gene. Germline values: CDR1 SQVTM, CDR2 ANQGSEA. This CDR3 spans 13 amino acids. CDR3 region: CSVEVLAADTQYF. CDR3 nucleotides: TGCAGCGTTGAAGTACTAGCGGCAGATACGCAGTATTTT.

The table lists this clone with a few counts. CDR3 nucleotides: TGCGCCAGCAGCTTAACAGGGGCCGGCAATCAGCCCCAGCATTTT. Its translation is CASSLTGAGNQPQHF. The rearrangement links TRBV5-1 to TRBJ1-5, with 7 bases matching TRBD1. Looked up from germline, CDR1 is SGHRS and CDR2 is YFSETQ. The junction had 4 bases not matched to a gene; V was cut back by 2 bases and J by 2 bases. This CDR3 is 15 amino acids long. The full variable domain, rest sourced from reference TRBV5-1 and TRBJ1-5, is KAGVTQTPRYLIKTRGQQVTLSCSPISGHRSVSWYQQTPGQGLQFLFEYFSETQRNKGNFPGRFSGRQFSNSRSEMNVSTLELGDSALYLCASSLTGAGNQPQHFGDGTRLSIL.

This clone was seen more than once but under ten times. The rearrangement links TRBV5-8 to TRBJ1-1; a possible D gene is TRBD1 (5 bases). Deletions cut 7 bases from V and 5 bases from J, with 15 bases between. The CDR3 loop spans 13 amino acids. The germline gives CDR1 SGHTS, CDR2 YDEGEE. The CDR3: CASPAGLRTEAFF. DNA for the CDR3: TGTGCCAGCCCCGCGGGGCTGAGGACTGAAGCTTTCTTT.

The chain links TRBV19 to TRBJ1-2; 10 bases agree with TRBD1. The CDR3 contains 15 residues. Trimming removed 7 bases from V and 7 bases from J; junction bases left unmatched: 12. The V gene's germline CDR1 is LNHDA and CDR2 SQIVND (reference sequence). The CDR3 coding sequence is TGTGCCAGTACTTCCGGGACAGGGGTAAAGGCTGGCTACACCTTC. Amino acids: CASTSGTGVKAGYTF.

V usage is TRBV2 and J usage is TRBJ2-2; D uncertain. V lost 9 bases, J lost 4 bases, and 6 bases lay in between. The germline gives CDR1 SNHLY, CDR2 FYNNEI. The CDR3 consists of 11 residues. The CDR3 region has the DNA TGTGCCAGTGGAGTCACCGGGGAGCTGTTTTTT. Translation: CASGVTGELFF. Full variable domain (rest looked up from reference TRBV2 and TRBJ2-2): EPEVTQTPSHQVTQMGQEVILRCVPISNHLYFYWYRQILGQKVEFLVSFYNNEISEKSEIFDDQFSVERPDGSNFTLKIRSTKLEDSAMYFCASGVTGELFFGEGSRLTVL.

The chain uses TRBV19 and TRBJ2-3; TRBD2 aligns across 10 bases. Germline trimming cut 4 bases from V and 3 bases from J; bases unmatched to any gene: 4. CDR3 size: 15 residues. CDR1 and CDR2 from the germline V gene are LNHDA and SQIVND (reference sequence). The CDR3 here is CASSTSGRGTDTQYF. DNA of the CDR3: TGTGCCAGTAGTACTAGCGGGAGAGGGACAGATACGCAGTATTTT.

The chain links TRBV5-5 to TRBJ2-5, with 8 positions matching TRBD1. The CDR3 length is 14 residues. After removal of 8 bases from V and 5 bases from J, the junction contained 11 bases not matched to a gene. The V gene's germline CDR1 is SGHKS and CDR2 YYEKEE (reference sequence). The CDR3 DNA reads as TGTGCCAGTGACGAGGACAGGGTTGATGAGACCCAGTACTTC. It encodes CASDEDRVDETQYF.

The chain uses TRBV20-1 and TRBJ2-7; 8 bases line up with TRBD2. J was trimmed by 13 bases and V by 3 bases; bases with no gene match: 8. Germline lookup yields CDR1 DFQATT and CDR2 SNEGSKA (reference sequence). The length of the CDR3 is 11 residues. The CDR3 is CSASEASGFYF. The CDR3 DNA reads TGCAGTGCTAGTGAGGCTAGCGGGTTTTACTTC.

This chain joins TRBV5-1 and TRBJ2-5; D is possibly TRBD2 (5 bases). The CDR3 is made up of 13 amino acids. V was trimmed by 0 bases and J by 5 bases, leaving 8 bases between them. Germline V gene data show CDR1 as SGHRS and CDR2 as YFSETQ. The CDR3 DNA reads as TGCGCCAGCAGCTTGGGAGGGTTGGAGACCCAGTACTTC. Encoded protein: CASSLGGLETQYF. The whole variable domain, remainder taken from reference TRBV5-1 and TRBJ2-5, is KAGVTQTPRYLIKTRGQQVTLSCSPISGHRSVSWYQQTPGQGLQFLFEYFSETQRNKGNFPGRFSGRQFSNSRSEMNVSTLELGDSALYLCASSLGGLETQYFGPGTRLLVL.

V and J are TRBV2 and TRBJ2-1; D is unclear. Deletions cut 4 bases from V and 4 bases from J, with 5 bases between. The CDR3 extends over 12 amino acids. Germline lookup yields CDR1 SNHLY and CDR2 FYNNEI. The CDR3 spells CASSAYYNEQFF. CDR3 coding DNA: TGTGCCAGCAGTGCGTATTACAATGAGCAGTTCTTC.

This chain links TRBV27 with TRBJ1-4; possibly TRBD1 for D (6 bases). CDR3 length: 17 residues. V was clipped by 6 bases and J by 0 bases, with 17 bases between them. Germline V gene data show CDR1 as MNHEY and CDR2 as SMNVEV (reference sequence). CDR3: CASRGQKVRATNEKLFF. CDR3 DNA: TGTGCCAGCAGAGGACAGAAAGTTCGTGCAACTAATGAAAAACTGTTTTTT.

The J gene is TRBJ2-1, the V gene TRBV20-1; D uncertain. V lost 3 bases and J lost 1, with 10 bases in between. The CDR3 runs to 14 residues. The germline V gene encodes CDR1 DFQATT and CDR2 SNEGSKA (reference sequence). As DNA, the CDR3 is TGCAGTGCTAGTTTGGGCATTTCCTACAATGAGCAGTTCTTC. Protein product: CSASLGISYNEQFF.

The rearrangement links TRBV11-3 to TRBJ1-3, with D hard to call. From germline, CDR1 is SGHNT and CDR2 YENEEA. The CDR3 has 13 amino acids. Trimming removed 6 bases at V and 2 bases at J, with 8 bases between. The CDR3 sequence is CASSGGAGNTIYF. The CDR3 bases are TGTGCCAGCAGTGGAGGTGCTGGAAACACCATATATTTT.

This clone was observed a handful of times. The chain carries TRBV28 and TRBJ2-3; 9 bases are a match to TRBD1. The CDR3 covers 15 residues. The junction had 5 bases not matched to a gene; V was cut back by 4 bases and J by 3 bases. Germline CDR1 reads MDHEN; CDR2 reads SYDVKM. The CDR3 reads CASSSPGQGTDTQYF. Here the CDR3 DNA reads TGTGCCAGCAGTTCGCCGGGACAGGGTACAGATACGCAGTATTTT.

The genes are TRBV7-9 and TRBJ2-2; TRBD2 matches 9 bases. Trimming cost V 0 bases and J 6 bases; bases outside gene matches: 5. CDR3 length equals 16 residues. The germline V gene has CDR1 SEHNR and CDR2 FQNEAQ (reference sequence). The CDR3 loop is CASSLAGTSYPGELFF. CDR3 bases: TGTGCCAGCAGCTTAGCCGGGACTAGCTACCCCGGGGAGCTGTTTTTT.

The chain joins TRBV5-1 to TRBJ2-7; TRBD1 matches at 7 bases. CDR1 is SGHRS and CDR2 is YFSETQ in the germline V gene. This CDR3 spans 14 amino acids. The V gene end was trimmed by 2 bases and the J gene end by 3 bases; junction bases not matched to a gene: 5. The CDR3 loop is CASSFPRDSYEQYF. CDR3 DNA: TGCGCCAGCAGCTTTCCACGGGACAGCTACGAGCAGTACTTC.

The gene calls are TRBV28 and TRBJ2-7; 7 positions match TRBD2. The CDR3 sequence is 15 residues long. Germline trimming cut 7 bases from V and 2 bases from J; bases unmatched to any gene: 11. Germline V gene data show CDR1 as MDHEN and CDR2 as SYDVKM. The CDR3 loop reads CASTLGLAVTYEQYF. CDR3 DNA: TGTGCCAGCACCCTGGGGCTAGCGGTAACCTACGAGCAGTACTTC.

The chain employs TRBV5-5 and TRBJ2-6, with TRBD1 matching over 9 bases. Germline trimming cut 3 bases from V and 1 base from J; bases unmatched to any gene: 8. Germline V CDR1 and CDR2: SGHKS, YYEKEE (reference sequence). This CDR3 region has 18 residues. This chain's CDR3 is CASSSSDRGFSGANVLTF. In nucleotides, the CDR3 is TGTGCCAGCAGCTCATCGGACAGGGGATTTTCTGGGGCCAACGTCCTGACTTTC. The variable domain in full, with the rest retrieved from reference TRBV5-5 and TRBJ2-6, is DAGVTQSPTHLIKTRGQQVTLRCSPISGHKSVSWYQQVLGQGPQFIFQYYEKEERGRGNFPDRFSARQFPNYSSELNVNALLLGDSALYLCASSSSDRGFSGANVLTFGAGSRLTVL.